This T cell receptor beta chain was recovered during a study of blood T cell repertoires in COVID-19 (dated by TCRdb to about 2020). Some background on the complete study: The collaborator samples originated in the United States, Italy and Spain and spanned the acute and convalescent phases of COVID-19. The material from the prospective study consisted of cDNA or gDNA derived from T cells, B-cell-depleted T cells, or PBMCs. Subjects who had been exposed to COVID-19, were actively infected with it, or had recovered from it provided the deeply sampled blood TCRbeta repertoires that made up the dataset. A freely available public database, intended as a resource for researchers studying the immune response to SARS-CoV-2, is where the repertoires were released. The samples were drawn from the first 160 participants of the ongoing ImmuneRACE study and from more than 1,000 subjects provided by 6 global collaborators. The sample metadata nearly always contained a de-identified subject ID, COVID-19 status, age in years and sex. HLA class I and class II types, where available, came from metadata supplied by the sample provider rather than from assay-based typing.

TCRbeta CDR3 regions were amplified from genomic DNA by means of the immunoSEQ Assay, a bias-controlled multiplex PCR. Under the source paper's analysis protocol: The number of nucleated cells in each sample was estimated by amplification of reference gene primers within the assay. To quantify the absolute abundance of each unique TCRbeta CDR3 rearrangement, sequence reads were collapsed and filtered. For each sample, productive Simpson clonality was calculated as the square root of Simpson's diversity index over productive rearrangements. TCRdb mirrors the immuneACCESS table, restricted to in-frame sequences. Some clones are absent from its copies; in checked studies, under half trace to an unresolved V gene, and the reason for the others is unknown. V and J calls and clone size come straight from that table; D and trimming were deduced from the DNA. This sample is represented by under 300,000 clones; 90% to 95% of them were singletons. Approximately 1.3% of the sample rests with the top ten.

The CDR3 sequence holds 22 residues, the cysteine and phenylalanine included. Left in the record is the CDR3 DNA by itself, 66 bases read in frame from the first base. A word on this clone: What this receptor recognizes is not known. Within one base of it there is no much larger clone, and no base qualities were kept.

In the prospective study, participants were roughly 18 to 95 years old, resided in 24 geographic areas of the United States, and were enrolled through a virtual design. Cohort assignment in the prospective study relied on participant-reported clinical history from a screening survey and a study questionnaire. Mobile phlebotomists in the prospective study collected whole blood, serum and a nasopharyngeal or oropharyngeal swab from every participant. Prospective study participants could optionally give additional blood draws and questionnaires over a roughly 2-month period. Before DNA extraction, prospective study blood samples were shipped either frozen or at room temperature. The paper's findings and limits, for the study overall: The quantity of clinical and demographic metadata differed by source and by participant and was supplied without curation.

The rearranged chain carries TRBV21-1 and TRBJ1-5. TRBV21-1 is reported as a pseudogene. The origin of this receptor is a human donor in a cohort exposed to, infected with or recovered from COVID-19 (not recorded which). The donor label of this sample is uncertain. The sample was PBMCs or T cells enriched from blood (not recorded which). The CDR3 protein sequence reads: CASSKPGPGRRGGGYSNQPQHF. The sequence in DNA is TGTGCCAGCAGCAAACCCGGTCCGGGGCGGCGGGGTGGGGGTTATAGCAATCAGCCCCAGCATTTT.